The 16 T cell receptor beta chains below come from one sample, sequenced in a study of cytomegalovirus exposure and HLA in healthy donors. With 60 Vbeta and 13 Jbeta primers, the PCR was carried out. Produced via immunoSEQ multiplex PCR; TCRdb's table is partial and in-frame only. Of over 200,000 clones in the sample, about 80% were seen once. What was sequenced was PBMCs. The receptors shown here come from a man between 35 and 55 years old in good health and CMV-seropositive.

The gene calls are TRBV7-9 and TRBJ2-1; D is undetermined. CDR1 and CDR2 (germline): SEHNR, FQNEAQ (reference sequence). The CDR3 runs 11 residues. Trimming left V 1 base short and J 10 bases short, with 5 bases between. CDR3 sequence: CASSLELEQFF. CDR3 nucleotides: TGTGCCAGCAGCTTAGAGCTAGAGCAGTTCTTC.

The chain links TRBV13 to TRBJ2-3; 11 bases line up with TRBD2. V trimming: 5 bases; J trimming: 5 bases; junction bases outside the gene matches: 9. The CDR3 totals 16 residues. CDR1 and CDR2 (germline): PRHDT, FYEKMQ (reference sequence). CDR3 DNA sequence: TGTGCCAGCAGCCAGGCACTAGCGGGAGTAGGAGATACGCAGTATTTT. It codes for CASSQALAGVGDTQYF.

The chain links TRBV6-1 to TRBJ2-3; 10 nucleotides align to TRBD1. This CDR3 is built from 15 residues. Germline V gene sequence: CDR1 MNHNS, CDR2 SASEGT. With 6 bases clipped from V and 2 bases from J, the junction kept 5 bases outside the gene matches. The CDR3 coding sequence is TGTGCCAGCAGGAGACAGGGGGCAAACACAGATACGCAGTATTTT. Its protein is CASRRQGANTDTQYF.

This clone showed up just a few times. The CDR3 DNA reads TGCGCCAGCAGCCAAGAAGGTACAGGGCTGAACTATGGCTACACCTTC. Translating gives CASSQEGTGLNYGYTF. The chain uses TRBV4-1 and TRBJ1-2; D is perhaps TRBD1 (6 bases). CDR3 size: 16 residues. Trimming removed 0 bases from V and 2 bases from J, with 13 bases in between. CDR1 is MGHRA and CDR2 is YSYEKL in the germline V gene.

This chain joins TRBV19 and TRBJ2-1; D might be TRBD1 (5 bases). Per the germline V gene, CDR1 is LNHDA and CDR2 is SQIVND (reference sequence). The CDR3 is 12 amino acids. In DNA form, the CDR3 reads TGTGCGGTAGGGGATGCCTACAATGAGCAGTTCTTC. It codes for CAVGDAYNEQFF.

The chain couples TRBV7-3 to TRBJ1-5; weak D call: TRBD1 (6 bases). Trimming cost V 2 bases and J 12 bases, with 17 bases left between them. This CDR3 has 14 residues. Germline CDR1 is SGHTA and CDR2 is FQGTGA. Here the CDR3 DNA reads TGTGCCAGCAGCTTATTCGCAGGGGACGAAGACCAGCATTTT. It translates to CASSLFAGDEDQHF.

The chain is built from TRBV11-3 and TRBJ1-1; D uncertain. V lost 7 bases and J lost 1, with 10 bases in between. This CDR3 is 13 amino acids long. Germline lookup yields CDR1 SGHNT and CDR2 YENEEA. The CDR3 nucleotides are TGTGCCAGCACTCGAGGGAGGAACACTGAAGCTTTCTTT. Its translation: CASTRGRNTEAFF.

The chain has TRBV10-1 and TRBJ1-1, with D maybe TRBD1 (5 bases). Per the germline V gene, CDR1 is WNHNN and CDR2 is SYGVQD (reference sequence). This CDR3 has 12 residues. Trimming stripped 6 bases from V and 4 bases from J, with 9 bases between. The CDR3 region is CASRGLGTEAFF. DNA for the CDR3: TGCGCCAGCAGGGGGCTGGGCACTGAAGCTTTCTTT.

This clone has just a few counts. For the CDR3, the DNA is TGCGCCAGCAGCCGTAGACAGGGCTCCACTGAAGCTTTCTTT. Amino acid sequence: CASSRRQGSTEAFF. The rearrangement joins TRBV5-1 to TRBJ1-1; 7 bases match TRBD1. Trimming took 4 bases from V and 4 from J; bases not matched to a gene: 7. This CDR3 comprises 14 residues. Germline values: CDR1 SGHRS, CDR2 YFSETQ. Full variable domain (missing parts from reference TRBV5-1 and TRBJ1-1): KAGVTQTPRYLIKTRGQQVTLSCSPISGHRSVSWYQQTPGQGLQFLFEYFSETQRNKGNFPGRFSGRQFSNSRSEMNVSTLELGDSALYLCASSRRQGSTEAFFGQGTRLTVV.

The chain recombines TRBV19 with TRBJ1-3; tentative D call: TRBD1 (5 bases). The CDR3 covers 13 residues. V gave up 4 bases and J gave up 2 bases, with 6 bases separating them. CDR1 is LNHDA, CDR2 SQIVND, per germline (reference sequence). The CDR3 DNA follows: TGTGCCAGTAGTAGCAGGGCTGGAAACACCATATATTTT. Translation: CASSSRAGNTIYF.

J is TRBJ2-7 and V is TRBV27, with unresolved D. The germline V gene has CDR1 MNHEY and CDR2 SMNVEV (reference sequence). The CDR3 totals 12 residues. The V and J ends lost 4 bases and 5 bases respectively, with 9 bases between them. The CDR3 region has the DNA TGTGCCAGCAGTTCCCCTCAGGACGAGCAGTACTTC. As protein: CASSSPQDEQYF.

The chain has TRBV9 and TRBJ2-6; D is unclear. This CDR3 is 16 amino acids long. The V and J ends lost 5 bases and 0 bases respectively, with 12 bases between them. Germline values: CDR1 SGDLS, CDR2 YYNGEE. The CDR3: CASSSFISSGANVLTF. The CDR3 DNA is TGTGCCAGCAGTTCGTTCATCAGCTCTGGGGCCAACGTCCTGACTTTC.

CDR3 region: CASRSDTLASYEQYF. The CDR3 nucleotides are TGTGCCAGCCGATCCGACACCCTAGCCTCCTACGAGCAGTACTTC. The chain is built from TRBV6-1 and TRBJ2-7; TRBD2 is a possible D gene (5 bases). This CDR3 has 15 residues. V shed 8 bases and J shed 0 bases, with 17 bases lying between them. The V gene's germline CDR1 is MNHNS and CDR2 SASEGT.

The chain recombines TRBV6-1 with TRBJ1-2; D is possibly TRBD1 (6 bases). In germline, CDR1 is MNHNS, CDR2 SASEGT. The CDR3 totals 12 residues. V lost 8 bases and J 7 bases, leaving 14 bases between the germline ends. The CDR3 protein is CASARGAGGYTF. The CDR3 nucleotides are TGTGCCAGCGCACGGGGGGCGGGTGGCTACACCTTC.

The chain employs TRBV6-5 and TRBJ1-1; the D is unclear. The V end lost 4 bases, the J end lost 1 base, and 10 bases lay between the germline ends. This CDR3 comprises 14 residues. The germline CDR1 and CDR2 sequences are MNHEY and SVGAGI. The DNA of the CDR3 is TGTGCCAGCAGTTCCGACACACCGAACACTGAAGCTTTCTTT. Its translation is CASSSDTPNTEAFF.

In the case of this clone: A junction boundary mismatches the germline segment, possibly from a read error. This chain joins TRBV5-6 and TRBJ1-1; TRBD1 matches at 11 bases. The germline V gene encodes CDR1 SGHDT and CDR2 YYEEEE. The CDR3 has 14 amino acids. CDR3 DNA sequence: TGTGCCAGCAGCTGGGACAGGGGGACCACTGAGGCTTTCTTT. It yields the protein CASSWDRGTTEAFF.